The T cell receptor (beta chain) described here comes from a study of regulatory T cells in long-lasting Graves disease. Study results and caveats: Persistent disease favored TRBV28, TRBJ1-2 and TRBJ2-5.

The CDR3 length is 12 residues. V lost 6 bases to trimming and J lost 7 bases, with 13 bases between them. The germline CDR1 and CDR2 sequences are MDHEN and SYDVKM. This clonotype was seen many times. Its specificity is not known. Investigators prepared the TCR beta libraries by applying iRepertoire HTBI primers and Arm-PCR of CDR3 regions. From the multiplex PCR reads, TCRdb called clonotypes with MiXCR, one entry per CDR3 protein. The profile shows 300,000 to 400,000 distinct CDR3 sequences, 16% of them singletons. The sample's time point: newly diagnosed GD, antithyroid drugs for less than 3 months. PBMC-extracted RNA yielded the TCR library. Graves' disease diagnoses followed American Thyroid Association guidelines. These data are also associated with another study on T cells in Graves' hyperthyroidism and ophthalmopathy. That work states: Blood also held most thyroid clonotypes expanded beyond 0.001.

This sequence joins TRBV28 and TRBJ2-7; D perhaps matches TRBD1 (5 bases). The receptor was isolated from a man between 40 and 49 years old with Graves disease. Source: peripheral blood mononuclear cells (PBMCs), taken at new diagnosis, from a patient treated with antithyroid drugs. This CDR3 reads CASREGHHEQYF. As DNA, the CDR3 is TGTGCCAGCAGAGAAGGACACCATGAGCAGTACTTC.